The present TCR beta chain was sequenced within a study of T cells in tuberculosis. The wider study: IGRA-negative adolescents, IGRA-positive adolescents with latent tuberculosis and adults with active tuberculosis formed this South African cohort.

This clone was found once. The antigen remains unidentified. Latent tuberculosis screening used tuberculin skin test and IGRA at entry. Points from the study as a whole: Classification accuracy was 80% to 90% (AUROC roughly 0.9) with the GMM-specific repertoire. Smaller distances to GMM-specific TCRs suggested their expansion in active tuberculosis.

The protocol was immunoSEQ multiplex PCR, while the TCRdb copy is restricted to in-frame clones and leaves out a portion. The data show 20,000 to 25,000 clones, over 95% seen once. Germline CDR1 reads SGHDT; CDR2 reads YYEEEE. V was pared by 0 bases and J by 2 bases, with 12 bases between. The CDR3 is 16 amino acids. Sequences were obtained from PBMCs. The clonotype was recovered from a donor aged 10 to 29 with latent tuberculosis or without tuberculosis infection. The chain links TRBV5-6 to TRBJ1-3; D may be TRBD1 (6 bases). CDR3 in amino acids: CASSLETGSPGNTIYF. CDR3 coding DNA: TGTGCCAGCAGCTTGGAGACAGGATCACCTGGAAACACCATATATTTT.